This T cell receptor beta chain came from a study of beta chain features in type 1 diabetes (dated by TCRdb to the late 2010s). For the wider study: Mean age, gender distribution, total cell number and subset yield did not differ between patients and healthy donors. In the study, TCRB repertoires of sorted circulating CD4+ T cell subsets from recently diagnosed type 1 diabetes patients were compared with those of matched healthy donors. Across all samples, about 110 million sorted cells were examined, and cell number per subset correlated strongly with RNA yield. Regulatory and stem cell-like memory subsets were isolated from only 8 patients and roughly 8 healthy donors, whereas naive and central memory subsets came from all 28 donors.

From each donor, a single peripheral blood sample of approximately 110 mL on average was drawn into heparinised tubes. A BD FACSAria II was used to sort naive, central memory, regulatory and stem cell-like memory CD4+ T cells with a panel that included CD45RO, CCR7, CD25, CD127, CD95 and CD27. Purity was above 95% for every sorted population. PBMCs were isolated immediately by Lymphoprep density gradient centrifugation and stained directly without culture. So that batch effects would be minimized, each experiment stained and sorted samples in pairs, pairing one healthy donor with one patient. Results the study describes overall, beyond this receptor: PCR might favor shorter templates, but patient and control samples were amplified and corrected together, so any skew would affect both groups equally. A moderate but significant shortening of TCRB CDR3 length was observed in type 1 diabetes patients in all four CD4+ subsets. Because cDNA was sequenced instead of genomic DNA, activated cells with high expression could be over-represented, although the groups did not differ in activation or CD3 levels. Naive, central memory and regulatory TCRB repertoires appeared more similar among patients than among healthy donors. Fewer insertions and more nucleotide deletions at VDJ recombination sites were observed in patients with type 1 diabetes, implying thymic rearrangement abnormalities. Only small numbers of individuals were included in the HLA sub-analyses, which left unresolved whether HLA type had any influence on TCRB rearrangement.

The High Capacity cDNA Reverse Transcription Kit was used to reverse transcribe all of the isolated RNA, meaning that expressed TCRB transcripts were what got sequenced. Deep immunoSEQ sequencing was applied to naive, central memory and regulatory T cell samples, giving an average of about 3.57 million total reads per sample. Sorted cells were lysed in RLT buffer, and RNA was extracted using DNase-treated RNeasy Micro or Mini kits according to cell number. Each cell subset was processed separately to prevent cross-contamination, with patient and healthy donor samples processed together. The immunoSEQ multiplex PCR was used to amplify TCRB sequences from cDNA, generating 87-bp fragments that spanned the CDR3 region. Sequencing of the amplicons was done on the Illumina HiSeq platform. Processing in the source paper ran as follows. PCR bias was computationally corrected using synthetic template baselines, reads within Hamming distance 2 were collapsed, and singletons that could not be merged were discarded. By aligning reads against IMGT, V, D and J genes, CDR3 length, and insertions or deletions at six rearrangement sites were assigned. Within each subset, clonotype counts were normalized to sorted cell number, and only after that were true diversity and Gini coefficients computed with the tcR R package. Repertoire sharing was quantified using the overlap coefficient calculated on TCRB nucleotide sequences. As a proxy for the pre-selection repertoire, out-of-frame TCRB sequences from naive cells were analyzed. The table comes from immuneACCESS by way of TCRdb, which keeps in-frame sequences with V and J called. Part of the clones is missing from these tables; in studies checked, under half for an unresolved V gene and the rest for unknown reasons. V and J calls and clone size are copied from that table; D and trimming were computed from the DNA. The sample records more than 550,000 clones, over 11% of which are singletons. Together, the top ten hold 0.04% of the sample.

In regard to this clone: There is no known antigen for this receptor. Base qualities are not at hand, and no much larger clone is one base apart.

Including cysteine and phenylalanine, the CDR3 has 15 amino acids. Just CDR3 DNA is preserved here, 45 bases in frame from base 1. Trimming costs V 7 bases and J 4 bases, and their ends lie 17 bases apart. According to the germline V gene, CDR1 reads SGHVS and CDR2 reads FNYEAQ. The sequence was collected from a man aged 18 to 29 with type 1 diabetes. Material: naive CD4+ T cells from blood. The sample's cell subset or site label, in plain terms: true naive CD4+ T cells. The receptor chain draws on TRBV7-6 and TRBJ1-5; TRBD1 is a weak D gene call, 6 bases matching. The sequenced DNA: TGTGCCAGCATCCCTGGACAGAAACCTAATCAGCCCCAGCATTTT. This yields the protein CASIPGQKPNQPQHF.